These 31 T cell receptor beta chains were sequenced from one sample in a study of blood T cells in healthy people across ages. PCR was performed a second time for about 7 to 12 cycles using a sample-barcoded 5' primer and a J-beta primer mix. A single record per CDR3 protein comes from TCRdb applying MiXCR to the 5' RACE reads. This table holds 850,000 to 1,300,000 distinct CDR3 sequences, 35% to 50% found once. Source material: blood. These receptors were obtained from a woman aged 60-70 years in good health.

The chain employs TRBV7-6 and TRBJ2-3, with D tentatively TRBD1 or TRBD2 (6 bases each). CDR3 size: 14 residues. Trimming left V 5 bases short and J 4 bases short, with 13 bases between. CDR1 and CDR2 from the germline V gene are SGHVS and FNYEAQ. The CDR3 coding sequence is TGTGCCAGCAGCATCAAGGGGGGTGCAGATACGCAGTATTTT. This encodes CASSIKGGADTQYF. The whole variable domain, remainder taken from reference TRBV7-6 and TRBJ2-3, is GAGVSQSPRYKVTKRGQDVALRCDPISGHVSLYWYRQALGQGPEFLTYFNYEAQQDKSGLPNDRFSAERPEGSISTLTIQRTEQRDSAMYRCASSIKGGADTQYFGPGTRLTVL.

This clonotype was seen a few times. The chain joins TRBV9 to TRBJ2-3, with 10 bases identical to TRBD2. V dropped 4 bases and J dropped 4; count of bases not matched to a gene: 6. The CDR3 is 15 amino acids. From germline, CDR1 is SGDLS and CDR2 YYNGEE. CDR3 sequence reads: CASSTDLAGADTQYF. The CDR3 DNA is TGTGCCAGCAGCACCGATCTAGCGGGGGCAGATACGCAGTATTTT.

This sequence joins TRBV6-5 and TRBJ2-1; 11 nucleotides align to TRBD2. V gave up 6 bases and J gave up 4 bases; unmatched junction bases: 8. Germline values: CDR1 MNHEY, CDR2 SVGAGI. The CDR3 consists of 16 residues. The CDR3 protein is CASSPTGTSGYNEQFF. CDR3 bases: TGTGCCAGCAGCCCCACCGGGACTAGCGGATACAATGAGCAGTTCTTC.

This sequence joins TRBV11-2 and TRBJ2-5; 15 bases fit TRBD2. The J call is doubtful: the DNA matches TRBJ2-7 better. This CDR3 has 17 residues. Germline CDR1 reads SGHAT; CDR2 reads FQNNGV. CDR3 sequence (DNA): TGTGCCAGCAGCGCCGGGACTAGCGGGAGGACCCTCTACGAGCAGTACTTC. This encodes CASSAGTSGRTLYEQYF.

The rearrangement joins TRBV11-3 to TRBJ2-5; TRBD1 or TRBD2 may be the D gene (5 bases each). CDR1 is SGHNT, CDR2 YENEEA, per germline. The CDR3 spans 13 residues. With 5 bases removed from V and 5 bases from J, the gap between germline ends came to 12 bases. The CDR3 loop reads CASSPRGAETQYF. Written as DNA, the CDR3 is TGTGCCAGCAGCCCGAGGGGTGCCGAGACCCAGTACTTC. The full variable domain, rest sourced from reference TRBV11-3 and TRBJ2-5, is EAGVVQSPRYKIIEKKQPVAFWCNPISGHNTLYWYLQNLGQGPELLIRYENEEAVDDSQLPKDRFSAERLKGVDSTLKIQPAELGDSAVYLCASSPRGAETQYFGPGTRLLVL.

The table lists this clonotype with a count of one. Sequence at one end of the junction differs from germline and may be a read error. The CDR3, as DNA: TGTGCCAGCAGTCCTAGCGGGATACACTCTGGGGCCAGCGTCCTGACTTTC. It encodes CASSPSGIHSGASVLTF. The chain has TRBV12-3 or TRBV12-4 and TRBJ2-6, with 9 bases fitting TRBD2. The CDR3 has 17 amino acids.

The V gene is TRBV12-3 or TRBV12-4, the J gene TRBJ2-4; TRBD1 is a possible D gene (6 bases). The CDR3 is made up of 14 amino acids. V lost 5 bases, J lost 8 bases, and 16 bases lay in between. This CDR3 reads CASSPRQTGDIQYF. The CDR3, as DNA: TGTGCCAGCAGTCCAAGACAGACAGGCGACATTCAGTACTTC.

The chain recombines TRBV20-1 with TRBJ1-1; D uncertain. The V gene lost 6 bases and the J gene lost 2 bases, with 10 bases spanning the gap. The CDR3 length is 12 residues. Germline assignment: CDR1 DFQATT and CDR2 SNEGSKA (reference sequence). CDR3 residues: CSAAPRNTEAFF. Here the CDR3 DNA reads TGCAGTGCAGCACCCCGTAACACTGAAGCTTTCTTT.

The chain joins TRBV9 to TRBJ2-5, with 11 bases identical to TRBD2. Germline trimming cut 3 bases from V and 4 bases from J; bases unmatched to any gene: 8. The germline V gene encodes CDR1 SGDLS and CDR2 YYNGEE. The CDR3 runs 16 residues. CDR3 region: CASSAGTSGGGETQYF. CDR3 nucleotides: TGTGCCAGCAGCGCAGGGACTAGCGGCGGTGGAGAGACCCAGTACTTC.

The chain combines TRBV27 with TRBJ2-7, with TRBD2 identical over 10 bases. Looked up from germline, CDR1 is MNHEY and CDR2 is SMNVEV (reference sequence). V shed 3 bases and J 2 bases; nucleotides not matched to a gene: 7. The CDR3 loop spans 16 amino acids. CDR3 loop: CASSFRVAGGPYEQYF. In DNA form, the CDR3 reads TGTGCCAGCAGTTTTCGGGTAGCGGGAGGCCCCTACGAGCAGTACTTC.

V is TRBV6-1 and J is TRBJ2-7; maybe TRBD2 (6 bases). The germline gives CDR1 MNHNS, CDR2 SASEGT. V gave up 1 base and J gave up 0 bases, with 13 bases separating them. This CDR3 has 16 residues. This chain's CDR3 is CASSEVPLAYSYEQYF. The DNA of the CDR3 is TGTGCCAGCAGTGAAGTACCTCTAGCGTACTCCTACGAGCAGTACTTC.

The J gene is TRBJ2-7, the V gene TRBV7-9; no clear D gene. The J call may be incorrect, as the DNA end agrees better with TRBJ2-4. Germline CDR1 reads SEHNR; CDR2 reads FQNEAQ (reference sequence). The CDR3 is made up of 14 amino acids. The CDR3 region is CASSLEGLRNIQYF. DNA for the CDR3: TGTGCCAGCAGCTTAGAGGGCCTTCGAAACATTCAGTACTTC.

This clonotype was detected only a few times. The chain is built from TRBV12-3 or TRBV12-4 and TRBJ1-5; TRBD1 is a possible D gene (6 bases). There are 16 residues in the CDR3. V was trimmed by 2 bases and J by 2 bases, leaving 13 bases between them. The CDR3 coding sequence is TGTGCCAGCAGTTTAAGGGGGGAACTGGGCAATCAGCCCCAGCATTTT. Amino acid sequence: CASSLRGELGNQPQHF.

CDR3 coding DNA: TGCGCCAGCAGCTTAAAAGGGACAGAGTACGAGCAGTACTTC. Translated: CASSLKGTEYEQYF. J is TRBJ2-5 and V is TRBV5-1; 7 bases align to TRBD1. The closer fit of TRBJ2-7 to the DNA end suggests the J call may be wrong. The CDR3 spans 14 residues. The V gene's germline CDR1 is SGHRS and CDR2 YFSETQ.

This clonotype was recorded a few times. J is TRBJ2-3 and V is TRBV7-2, with D possibly being TRBD2 (6 bases). Germline V gene lookup returns CDR1 SGHTA and CDR2 FQGNSA. The germline V and J ends were trimmed by 1 base and 3 bases, with 14 bases remaining between them. This CDR3 comprises 16 residues. This chain's CDR3 is CASSLDAGRRTDTQYF. For the CDR3, the DNA is TGTGCCAGCAGCTTAGATGCGGGGAGGCGGACAGATACGCAGTATTTT.

This clonotype was seen a handful of times. A junction end diverges from the germline sequence, so it may reflect a read error. The rearrangement links TRBV7-9 to TRBJ2-1, with 7 bases that match TRBD2. This CDR3 has 12 residues. The germline V gene encodes CDR1 SEHNR and CDR2 FQNEAQ (reference sequence). The CDR3 spells CAGRDSCNEQFF. As DNA, the CDR3 is TGTGCCGGGAGGGACTCCTGCAATGAGCAGTTCTTC.

The chain couples TRBV6-1 to TRBJ2-1; unclear D gene. The J call is doubtful: the DNA matches TRBJ2-7 better. The CDR3 has 13 residues. Germline V lookup: CDR1 MNHNS, CDR2 SASEGT. CDR3 region: CASSEWSYNEQYF. The CDR3 region has the DNA TGTGCCAGCAGTGAATGGTCTTACAATGAGCAGTACTTC.

This clonotype showed up just a few times. This chain links TRBV20-1 with TRBJ2-1, with 11 bases fitting TRBD2. Germline loops: CDR1 DFQATT, CDR2 SNEGSKA (reference sequence). This CDR3 region has 14 residues. V lost 5 bases to trimming and J lost 9 bases; unmatched junction nucleotides: 9. The CDR3 is CSAPLLAGVAEQFF. CDR3 nucleotides: TGCAGTGCTCCTCTACTAGCGGGAGTCGCTGAGCAGTTCTTC.

The V gene is TRBV7-9, the J gene TRBJ2-6; D is undetermined. The length of the CDR3 is 16 residues. Per germline, CDR1 SEHNR and CDR2 FQNEAQ (reference sequence). V was clipped by 0 bases and J by 0 bases, with 6 bases between them. CDR3 region: CASSLAWASGANVLTF. The CDR3 nucleotides are TGTGCCAGCAGCTTAGCGTGGGCCTCTGGGGCCAACGTCCTGACTTTC.

In its sample, this clonotype was seen a few times. The rearrangement joins TRBV28 to TRBJ2-7, with TRBD2 identical over 11 bases. V was clipped by 5 bases and J by 3 bases; unmatched bases: 9. The CDR3 length is 16 residues. Germline V gene lookup returns CDR1 MDHEN and CDR2 SYDVKM. Here the CDR3 reads CASSPNRLAGYYEQYF. The CDR3 DNA is TGTGCCAGCAGTCCCAATCGACTAGCGGGGTACTACGAGCAGTACTTC.

The V and J genes are TRBV29-1 and TRBJ2-3, with D possibly TRBD1 on 5 matching bases. CDR1 is SQVTM and CDR2 is ANQGSEA in the germline V gene. Trimming pared 8 bases from V and 0 bases from J, leaving 15 bases between. This CDR3 is 14 amino acids long. CDR3 sequence reads: CSIAGLYSTDTQYF. DNA of the CDR3: TGCAGCATTGCAGGGCTTTATAGCACAGATACGCAGTATTTT.

In its sample, this clonotype was seen a few times. The V call is TRBV6-5, the J call TRBJ2-2; no clear D gene. From germline, CDR1 is MNHEY and CDR2 SVGAGI. The CDR3 has 16 amino acids. V gave up 4 bases and J gave up 5 bases, with 17 bases separating them. CDR3 sequence: CASSFRGVGVTGELFF. CDR3 coding DNA: TGTGCCAGCAGTTTTCGAGGCGTGGGTGTAACCGGGGAGCTGTTTTTT.

In this sample, this clonotype turned up a few times. Written as DNA, the CDR3 is TGTGCCAGCAGCTTATTCGACTCCTACTCCTACAATGAGCAGTTCTTC. It translates to CASSLFDSYSYNEQFF. V and J are TRBV7-9 and TRBJ2-1, with D unresolved. The CDR3 sequence is 16 residues long. The V end was cut by 2 bases, the J end by 0 bases, with 11 bases between. Germline loops: CDR1 SEHNR, CDR2 FQNEAQ (reference sequence).

On this clonotype itself: Compared with germline, one end of the junction differs, possibly owing to a read error. The V and J genes are TRBV7-7 and TRBJ2-1; 9 positions agree with TRBD1. The germline CDR1 and CDR2 sequences are SSHAT and FNYEAQ (reference sequence). The CDR3 runs 15 residues. CDR3 in amino acids: CASMSGQGNFNEQFF. In nucleotides, the CDR3 is TGTGCTAGCATGTCAGGACAGGGGAACTTCAATGAGCAGTTCTTC. Full variable domain (rest looked up from reference TRBV7-7 and TRBJ2-1): GAGVSQSPRYKVTKRGQDVTLRCDPISSHATLYWYQQALGQGPEFLTYFNYEAQPDKSGLPSDRFSAERPEGSISTLTIQRTEQRDSAMYRCASMSGQGNFNEQFFGPGTRLTVL.

This clonotype was detected once. This sequence joins TRBV7-6 and TRBJ2-5; 11 bases fit TRBD2. V dropped 5 bases and J dropped 2; count of bases not matched to a gene: 4. Germline CDR1 SGHVS, CDR2 FNYEAQ. This CDR3 is 15 amino acids long. The CDR3 DNA sequence: TGTGCCAGCAGCCCCACTAGCGGGAGACAAGAGACCCAGTACTTC. Amino acid sequence: CASSPTSGRQETQYF.

The chain has TRBV27 and TRBJ2-7; TRBD2 matches at 13 bases. Germline V CDR1 and CDR2: MNHEY, SMNVEV (reference sequence). The CDR3 contains 16 residues. Trimming removed 6 bases from V and 7 bases from J; junction bases left unmatched: 12. The CDR3 sequence: CASSLIPGLAGWEQYF. CDR3 nucleotide sequence: TGTGCCAGCAGCCTTATACCGGGACTAGCGGGATGGGAGCAGTACTTC.

This chain connects TRBV11-2 to TRBJ1-1; 8 bases map to TRBD1. Germline lookup yields CDR1 SGHAT and CDR2 FQNNGV. The CDR3 has 14 amino acids. V lost 6 bases, J lost 7 bases, and 10 bases stayed unmatched. The CDR3 sequence: CASRRIRGLSEAFF. CDR3 nucleotide sequence: TGTGCCAGCAGAAGAATCAGGGGGCTTAGTGAAGCTTTCTTT.

This clonotype was seen a few times. The chain carries TRBV20-1 and TRBJ2-3; D is unclear. From germline, CDR1 is DFQATT and CDR2 SNEGSKA (reference sequence). Deletions cut 2 bases from V and 1 base from J, with 7 bases between. The CDR3 runs to 13 residues. In DNA, the CDR3 is TGCAGTGCTAGAAGTGCGGGCACAGATACGCAGTATTTT. Its translation: CSARSAGTDTQYF.

The V gene is TRBV28, the J gene TRBJ2-5; TRBD2 agrees at 7 bases. The CDR3 is 16 residues long. V was clipped by 6 bases and J by 2 bases; unmatched bases: 12. Germline CDR1 and CDR2: MDHEN and SYDVKM. Written as DNA, the CDR3 is TGTGCCAGCAGATCCCTGGGGGGGACTATACAAGAGACCCAGTACTTC. Translation gives CASRSLGGTIQETQYF.

The chain couples TRBV24-1 to TRBJ1-2, with D possibly TRBD1 on 6 matching bases. Trimming cost V 4 bases and J 5 bases, with 7 bases left between them. The CDR3 has 12 residues. Germline CDR1 is KGHDR and CDR2 is SFDVKD. DNA of the CDR3: TGTGCCACCAGTGAACAGGGATATGGCTACACCTTC. It is translated as CATSEQGYGYTF.

This clonotype was found a few times. V usage is TRBV11-3 and J usage is TRBJ2-3; D gene uncertain. The CDR3 extends over 13 amino acids. The germline CDR1 and CDR2 sequences are SGHNT and YENEEA. Trimming removed 4 bases at V and 3 bases at J, with 8 bases between. The CDR3 region has the DNA TGTGCCAGCAGCTCTAGAATGACAGATACGCAGTATTTT. Encoded protein: CASSSRMTDTQYF.